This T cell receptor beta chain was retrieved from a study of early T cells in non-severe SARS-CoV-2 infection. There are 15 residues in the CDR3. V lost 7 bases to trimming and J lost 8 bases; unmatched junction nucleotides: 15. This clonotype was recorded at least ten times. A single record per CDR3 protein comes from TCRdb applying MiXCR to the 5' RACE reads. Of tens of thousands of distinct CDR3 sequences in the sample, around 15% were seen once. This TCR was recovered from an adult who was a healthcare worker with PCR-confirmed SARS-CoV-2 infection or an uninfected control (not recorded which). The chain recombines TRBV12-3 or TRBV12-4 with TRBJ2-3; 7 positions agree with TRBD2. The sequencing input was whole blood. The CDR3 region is CASIPGLGGEGTQYF. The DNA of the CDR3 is TGTGCCAGCATCCCGGGACTTGGCGGGGAGGGTACGCAGTATTTT.